This TCR beta chain originates from a study of blood T cell repertoires in COVID-19 (dated by TCRdb to the early 2020s). In the study overall: Samples covering the acute and convalescent phases of COVID-19 were provided by collaborators in the United States, Italy and Spain. The prospective study material was composed of cDNA or gDNA derived from T cells, B-cell-depleted T cells, or PBMCs. The samples were drawn from two sources: the first 160 participants of the ongoing ImmuneRACE study, and some 1,300 subjects contributed by 6 global collaborators. Deeply sampled blood TCRbeta repertoires from subjects exposed to, actively infected with, or recovered from COVID-19 were included in the dataset. The repertoires were released in a freely available public database meant as a resource for research on the immune response to SARS-CoV-2. The sample metadata nearly always contained a de-identified subject ID, COVID-19 status, age in years and sex. Where available, HLA class I and class II types were taken from metadata supplied by the sample provider and were not determined by assay-based typing.

TCRbeta CDR3 regions were amplified from genomic DNA by means of the immunoSEQ Assay, a bias-controlled multiplex PCR. Concerning the study's data processing: Within the assay, amplification of reference gene primers was used to estimate how many nucleated cells each sample contained. Sequence reads were collapsed and filtered to measure the absolute abundance of every unique TCRbeta CDR3 rearrangement. For each sample, productive Simpson clonality was calculated as the square root of Simpson's diversity index across productive rearrangements. What TCRdb holds here is the immuneACCESS table cut down to in-frame rearrangements. Part of the clones is not present; checked against another copy, under half of the missing clones reflect an unresolved V gene, and the others are unexplained. The DNA was the basis for D and trimming; V, J and clone size are from that table. The table for this sample lists 150,000 to 200,000 clones; 65% to 85% of them were counted only once. The ten largest clones represent 8% to 13% of the sample.

V was cut back by 0 bases and J by 4 bases, leaving a gap of 26 bases between them. Including cysteine and phenylalanine, the CDR3 has 20 amino acids. The sequence is cut down to CDR3 DNA, 60 bases in frame from base 1. CDR1 and CDR2 are drawn from the germline V gene: SGHRS, YFSETQ. Beyond this particular receptor, the publication reports: The amount of clinical and demographic metadata varied by source and participant and was provided uncurated.

Whole blood was collected in K2EDTA tubes by collaborating institutions according to the institutions' own protocols. For TCRbeta analysis, collaborators shipped samples as frozen whole blood, isolated PBMCs, or DNA extracted from either of those sample types. To note about this clone: What this receptor recognizes is not known. No base quality information exists; no much larger clone differs at one position.

The V and J genes are TRBV5-1 and TRBJ1-3, with TRBD1 perhaps the D gene, on 5 matching bases. Sequencing input: peripheral blood. The clonotype was recovered from a man in his sixties with active or convalescent COVID-19. The CDR3 sequence is CASSLAALSFRASGGNTIYF. In nucleotides, the sequence is TGCGCCAGCAGCTTGGCCGCACTTAGCTTCAGGGCGTCGGGCGGAAACACCATATATTTT.